Listed here are 29 T cell receptor beta chains from one sample, sequenced in a study of T-cell reconstitution after alpha-beta-depleted transplantation in children. The authors prepared the TCRbeta library with unique molecular identifiers. One entry per CDR3 protein results from TCRdb running MiXCR on the PCR reads. The table records more than 85,000 distinct CDR3 sequences, approximately 8% of them present only once. Source: PBMCs, taken before TCRalphabeta/CD19-depleted stem cell transplant. The source of these receptors is a boy between 2 and 10 years old with acute lymphoblastic leukemia, due to receive a stem cell transplant.

This clonotype was seen only a few times. The chain joins TRBV11-2 to TRBJ2-1, with TRBD1 matching 7 bases. Trimming took 1 base from V and 6 from J; bases not matched to a gene: 9. The germline gives CDR1 SGHAT, CDR2 FQNNGV. CDR3 length: 16 amino acids. CDR3 sequence reads: CASSLGPRGISNEQFF. The CDR3 nucleotides read TGTGCCAGCAGCTTAGGCCCCAGGGGGATCTCCAATGAGCAGTTCTTC.

This clonotype appeared a few times. The CDR3 bases are TGTGCCAGCAGTTTAGCCATTAGCGGGGGGGCAACAGATACGCAGTATTTT. It is translated as CASSLAISGGATDTQYF. V and J are TRBV12-3 or TRBV12-4 and TRBJ2-3, with 11 bases matching TRBD2. This CDR3 has 17 residues. Germline trimming cut 0 bases from V and 3 bases from J; bases unmatched to any gene: 5.

This clonotype is medium-sized. The chain joins TRBV7-8 to TRBJ2-3; 9 positions agree with TRBD2. Germline CDR1 reads SGHVS; CDR2 reads FQNEAQ. Losses at the gene ends were 5 bases for V and 4 bases for J; bases not matched to a gene: 7. The CDR3 spans 15 residues. CDR3 amino acids: CASSQRASGADTQYF. Here the CDR3 DNA reads TGTGCCAGCAGCCAGCGGGCTAGCGGGGCAGATACGCAGTATTTT.

This clonotype was counted only a few times. This sequence joins TRBV5-1 and TRBJ2-7, with 14 bases aligning to TRBD2. V dropped 4 bases and J dropped 0; count of bases not matched to a gene: 3. The CDR3 loop spans 16 amino acids. The germline gives CDR1 SGHRS, CDR2 YFSETQ. The CDR3 here is CASSRGLAGVSYEQYF. CDR3 DNA: TGCGCCAGCAGCCGGGGACTAGCGGGGGTCTCCTACGAGCAGTACTTC.

In this sample, this clonotype turned up a few times. The genes are TRBV5-1 and TRBJ1-2; D is ambiguous. Trimming shortened V by 1 base and J by 8 bases, and 12 bases separated the two germline ends. The germline CDR1 and CDR2 sequences are SGHRS and YFSETQ. The CDR3 has 13 residues. Here the CDR3 reads CASSLLEVGGYTF. Written as DNA, the CDR3 is TGCGCCAGCAGCTTGTTGGAAGTGGGGGGCTACACCTTC.

The genes are TRBV15 and TRBJ2-3; D call uncertain. CDR1 is LNHNV and CDR2 is YYDKDF in the germline V gene (reference sequence). The V gene lost 0 bases and the J gene lost 8 bases, with 9 bases spanning the gap. The length of the CDR3 is 13 residues. This CDR3 reads CATSRDGYFTQYF. The DNA for the CDR3 is TGTGCCACCAGCAGAGACGGCTACTTTACGCAGTATTTT.

The gene calls are TRBV28 and TRBJ2-7, with a possible D match to TRBD1 (6 bases). Germline CDR1 is MDHEN and CDR2 is SYDVKM. CDR3 length: 15 amino acids. Trimming took 6 bases from V and 2 from J, leaving 17 bases between them. The CDR3 DNA reads as TGTGCCAGCAGGCCCTGGGGGACAAACACCTACGAGCAGTACTTC. Protein: CASRPWGTNTYEQYF. Using reference TRBV28 and TRBJ2-7 for the parts outside the CDR3, the full variable domain is DVKVTQSSRYLVKRTGEKVFLECVQDMDHENMFWYRQDPGLGLRLIYFSYDVKMKEKGDIPEGYSVSREKKERFSLILESASTNQTSMYLCASRPWGTNTYEQYFGPGTRLTVT.

This clonotype was counted at least ten times. The rearrangement joins TRBV4-2 to TRBJ1-1; 9 bases map to TRBD1. The CDR3 length is 17 residues. V dropped 0 bases and J dropped 0; count of bases not matched to a gene: 5. Germline V gives CDR1 LGHNA, CDR2 YNFKEQ. For the CDR3, the DNA is TGTGCCAGCAGCCAAGATGGGACAGGGATAATGAACACTGAAGCTTTCTTT. This encodes CASSQDGTGIMNTEAFF.

This clonotype is a singleton in its sample. The V and J genes are TRBV3-1 and TRBJ2-7, with TRBD2 matching over 9 bases. J lost 3 bases, V lost 4 bases, and 7 bases had no gene match. This CDR3 is 15 amino acids long. Germline lookup yields CDR1 LGHDT and CDR2 YNNKEL (reference sequence). CDR3 nucleotides: TGTGCCAGCAGCCCTGGGGCGGGGGGGTTCTACGAGCAGTACTTC. As protein: CASSPGAGGFYEQYF.

This rearrangement joins TRBV29-1 to TRBJ1-1; no definite D call. Trimming shortened V by 5 bases and J by 1 base, and 8 bases separated the two germline ends. The CDR3 totals 12 residues. Germline CDR1 reads SQVTM; CDR2 reads ANQGSEA. CDR3 bases: TGCAGCGTTCGTCGGCAGAACACTGAAGCTTTCTTT. Translation gives CSVRRQNTEAFF.

This clonotype turned up a few times. One end of the junction varies from germline; a read error may be responsible. V usage is TRBV20-1 and J usage is TRBJ1-5, with a tentative D call TRBD1 (5 bases). CDR3 length: 14 residues. The germline CDR1 and CDR2 sequences are DFQATT and SNEGSKA (reference sequence). The CDR3 DNA reads as TGCTGTGCTACCCCAGGGAACAGCAATCAGCCCCAGCATTTT. Residues: CCATPGNSNQPQHF.

This chain links TRBV20-1 with TRBJ2-2, with 8 bases fitting TRBD2. Germline V lookup: CDR1 DFQATT, CDR2 SNEGSKA (reference sequence). J lost 7 bases, V lost 1 base, and 8 bases had no gene match. The CDR3 sequence is 15 residues long. The CDR3 protein is CSARAGGLYGGELFF. For the CDR3, the DNA is TGCAGTGCTAGAGCGGGAGGGCTTTATGGCGGGGAGCTGTTTTTT.

At least ten counts were recorded for this clonotype. The CDR3 here is CASSRRRNTGELFF. CDR3 DNA sequence: TGTGCCAGTAGTAGACGGCGGAACACCGGGGAGCTGTTTTTT. The chain uses TRBV19 and TRBJ2-2; no definite D call. Germline V CDR1 and CDR2: LNHDA, SQIVND (reference sequence). The CDR3 sequence is 14 residues long. Deletions cut 4 bases from V and 1 base from J, with 7 bases between.

The table lists this clonotype with a few counts. The chain couples TRBV7-3 to TRBJ2-1; D perhaps matches TRBD1 (6 bases). This CDR3 comprises 15 residues. The germline V gene has CDR1 SGHTA and CDR2 FQGTGA. V dropped 4 bases and J dropped 3 bases, with 13 bases sitting between them. The chain's CDR3 is CASSSTGTNYNEQFF. The DNA for the CDR3 is TGTGCCAGCAGCTCCACCGGGACAAACTACAATGAGCAGTTCTTC.

The sample holds many counts of this clonotype. The chain links TRBV20-1 to TRBJ1-4; D unresolved. V lost 5 bases and J 5 bases, leaving 12 bases between the germline ends. Germline V gives CDR1 DFQATT, CDR2 SNEGSKA (reference sequence). This CDR3 comprises 13 residues. The CDR3 nucleotides read TGCAGTGCTTCCGAAGTGGGGAATGAAAAACTGTTTTTT. This gives the protein CSASEVGNEKLFF.

There are a few counts of this clonotype. CDR3 nucleotide sequence: TGTGCCAGCAGCCATAATAAAGGGGTTATGTCCTACGAGCAGTACTTC. Amino acid sequence: CASSHNKGVMSYEQYF. The V call is TRBV7-2, the J call TRBJ2-7; D might be TRBD1 (5 bases). This CDR3 spans 16 amino acids. Trimming removed 5 bases at V and 1 base at J, with 18 bases between. The germline gives CDR1 SGHTA, CDR2 FQGNSA.

This clonotype was detected ten times or more. The rearrangement uses TRBV5-1 and TRBJ2-3; 13 nucleotides agree with TRBD2. The germline V gene encodes CDR1 SGHRS and CDR2 YFSETQ. The CDR3 runs to 17 residues. Losses at the gene ends were 3 bases for V and 0 bases for J; bases not matched to a gene: 4. CDR3 amino acids: CASSSGTSGISTDTQYF. In DNA, the CDR3 is TGCGCCAGCAGCTCGGGGACTAGCGGGATTAGCACAGATACGCAGTATTTT.

This clonotype was counted at least ten times. The rearrangement uses TRBV12-3 or TRBV12-4 and TRBJ1-3, with a weak D call TRBD1 (5 bases). This CDR3 region has 16 residues. Trimming removed 2 bases from V and 4 bases from J, with 15 bases in between. CDR3 region: CASSLRDRVAGNTIYF. CDR3 bases: TGTGCCAGCAGTTTAAGGGACCGCGTTGCCGGAAACACCATATATTTT.

This clonotype has at least ten counts. The chain couples TRBV9 to TRBJ2-7; 7 positions match TRBD1. The CDR3 is 13 amino acids. J lost 5 bases, V lost 4 bases, and 6 bases had no gene match. Germline V gene sequence: CDR1 SGDLS, CDR2 YYNGEE. The CDR3 coding sequence is TGTGCCAGCAGCCCCCGGGACAGCCACGAGCAGTACTTC. Translation gives CASSPRDSHEQYF.

Of note for this clonotype: One junction end does not reproduce the germline sequence, and a read error may be involved. The chain couples TRBV3-1 to TRBJ2-1, with TRBD2 identical over 8 bases. The CDR3 has 16 amino acids. CDR1 and CDR2 (germline): LGHDT, YNNKEL (reference sequence). CDR3 nucleotides: TGTGCAAGCAGCCGGCGAGCGGGGGCTTCCTACAATGAGCAGTTCTTC. This translates into CASSRRAGASYNEQFF.

CDR3 coding DNA: TGTGCCAGCAGACCCCGGCCCGGGGAGCTGTTTTTT. Its protein is CASRPRPGELFF. V and J are TRBV12-3 or TRBV12-4 and TRBJ2-2, with unresolved D. The CDR3 contains 12 residues. V was cut by 6 bases and J by 6 bases, with 8 bases left in between.

The rearrangement links TRBV7-2 to TRBJ2-3; D may be TRBD2 (5 bases). V dropped 5 bases and J dropped 2 bases, with 20 bases sitting between them. Germline loops: CDR1 SGHTA, CDR2 FQGNSA. The CDR3 has 17 amino acids. CDR3 DNA sequence: TGTGCCAGCAGCCTGAGAAGGGCGACTAAATACACAGATACGCAGTATTTT. Its translation: CASSLRRATKYTDTQYF. Supplemented by reference TRBV7-2 and TRBJ2-3, the full variable domain reads GAGVSQSPSNKVTEKGKDVELRCDPISGHTALYWYRQSLGQGLEFLIYFQGNSAPDKSGLPSDRFSAERTGGSVSTLTIQRTQQEDSAVYLCASSLRRATKYTDTQYFGPGTRLTVL.

The sample holds many counts of this clonotype. This chain uses TRBV4-1 with TRBJ2-7, with D possibly matching TRBD2 (5 bases). Germline-derived CDR1 and CDR2 are MGHRA and YSYEKL. Between the trimmed V and J ends, which lost 4 bases and 4 bases, there was a span of 11 bases. This CDR3 contains 13 residues. CDR3 sequence reads: CASSPNPGYEQYF. Here the CDR3 DNA reads TGCGCCAGCAGCCCCAACCCGGGATACGAGCAGTACTTC.

This clonotype appeared once. V gene TRBV11-2 combines with J gene TRBJ2-5; TRBD1 aligns across 8 bases. CDR3 length equals 16 residues. J was trimmed by 3 bases and V by 8 bases; bases with no gene match: 14. Germline lookup yields CDR1 SGHAT and CDR2 FQNNGV. In nucleotides, the CDR3 is TGTGCCAGCCGCCAATTACAGGGGGAGGTGGAAGAGACCCAGTACTTC. Protein: CASRQLQGEVEETQYF. The full variable domain, completed using reference TRBV11-2 and TRBJ2-5, is EAGVAQSPRYKIIEKRQSVAFWCNPISGHATLYWYQQILGQGPKLLIQFQNNGVVDDSQLPKDRFSAERLKGVDSTLKIQPAKLEDSAVYLCASRQLQGEVEETQYFGPGTRLLVL.

This clonotype was detected only a few times. The chain couples TRBV20-1 to TRBJ1-6; TRBD1 matches at 9 bases. J lost 6 bases, V lost 4 bases, and 10 bases had no gene match. Germline values: CDR1 DFQATT, CDR2 SNEGSKA (reference sequence). This CDR3 is 16 amino acids long. CDR3: CSAIEVPTGGNSPLHF. CDR3 DNA: TGCAGTGCTATAGAGGTCCCGACAGGGGGTAATTCACCCCTCCACTTT.

The sample holds many counts of this clonotype. One end of the junction is discordant with germline, which a read error may explain. The genes are TRBV7-9 and TRBJ2-3; the D is unclear. The CDR3 runs 13 residues. Germline CDR1 SEHNR, CDR2 FQNEAQ (reference sequence). The CDR3 sequence: CASSLVRTDTQYF. CDR3 sequence (DNA): TGTGCCAGCAGTTTAGTACGCACAGATACGCAGTATTTT.

This rearrangement joins TRBV4-2 to TRBJ2-3, with unresolved D. The CDR3 spans 13 residues. Germline loops: CDR1 LGHNA, CDR2 YNFKEQ. Trimming shortened V by 0 bases and J by 6 bases, and 7 bases separated the two germline ends. The CDR3, as DNA: TGTGCCAGCAGCCAAGATCGCCGGGATACGCAGTATTTT. This encodes CASSQDRRDTQYF.

The chain is built from TRBV9 and TRBJ2-5; 7 bases line up with TRBD2. CDR1 and CDR2 (germline): SGDLS, YYNGEE. The CDR3 runs to 14 residues. V shed 4 bases, J shed 2 bases, and the junction held 5 bases outside the gene matches. The CDR3 here is CASSSGTKQETQYF. CDR3 nucleotides: TGTGCCAGCAGCTCCGGGACTAAACAAGAGACCCAGTACTTC. Drawing the rest from reference TRBV9 and TRBJ2-5, the complete variable domain is DSGVTQTPKHLITATGQRVTLRCSPRSGDLSVYWYQQSLDQGLQFLIQYYNGEERAKGNILERFSAQQFPDLHSELNLSSLELGDSALYFCASSSGTKQETQYFGPGTRLLVL.

This clonotype has only a few counts. The CDR3 loop is CASSSGLHLPEQYF. The DNA of the CDR3 is TGTGCCAGCAGTTCGGGACTCCACCTACCCGAGCAGTACTTC. The chain couples TRBV5-6 to TRBJ2-7; tentative D call: TRBD2 (6 bases). Trimming shortened V by 5 bases and J by 6 bases, and 18 bases separated the two germline ends. The CDR3 runs 14 residues. CDR1 is SGHDT and CDR2 is YYEEEE in the germline V gene.